Below are 6 T cell receptor beta chains sequenced from a single sample in a study of blood T cell repertoires in COVID-19. TCRdb keeps only in-frame clones here, not all; method: immunoSEQ multiplex PCR. The sample contains about 17,000 clones, 85% to 95% of which appear only once. Specimen: peripheral blood. The receptors were sampled from a human donor in a cohort sampled during active COVID-19.

The CDR3 protein is CASSVGGLGRSGNTIYF. CDR3 nucleotides: TGTGCCAGCAGCGTAGGGGGCCTGGGTCGCTCTGGAAACACCATATATTTT. V and J are TRBV9 and TRBJ1-3; perhaps TRBD1 as D (5 bases). Germline CDR1 reads SGDLS; CDR2 reads YYNGEE. Trimming removed 0 bases from V and 0 bases from J, with 13 bases in between. This CDR3 spans 17 amino acids.

The chain has TRBV30 and TRBJ2-1; possibly TRBD2 for D (6 bases). The CDR3 contains 15 residues. V lost 0 bases and J 4 bases, leaving 13 bases between the germline ends. In germline, CDR1 is GTSNPN, CDR2 SVGIG (reference sequence). The CDR3 is CAWSVASAVYNEQFF. In DNA form, the CDR3 reads TGTGCCTGGAGTGTAGCTAGCGCCGTTTACAATGAGCAGTTCTTC.

This chain links TRBV15 with TRBJ2-1, with TRBD2 identical over 12 bases. V lost 2 bases, J lost 8 bases, and 4 bases stayed unmatched. The germline CDR1 and CDR2 sequences are LNHNV and YYDKDF (reference sequence). The CDR3 is 15 residues long. This CDR3 is CATSRKRTSGDEQFF. DNA for the CDR3: TGTGCCACCAGCAGAAAGAGGACTAGCGGGGATGAGCAGTTCTTC.

The rearrangement uses TRBV4-1 and TRBJ2-7; maybe TRBD2 (6 bases). V lost 0 bases, J lost 3 bases, and 15 bases lay in between. Germline V gene sequence: CDR1 MGHRA, CDR2 YSYEKL. CDR3 length: 16 amino acids. CDR3 coding DNA: TGCGCCAGCAGCCAAGACCGCCAGCGGGTTATCTACGAGCAGTACTTC. Its translation: CASSQDRQRVIYEQYF.

The rearrangement joins TRBV11-3 to TRBJ1-6, with D perhaps TRBD1 (6 bases). The CDR3 covers 15 residues. V was shortened by 4 bases and J by 6 bases, with 13 bases between the two germline ends. Germline values: CDR1 SGHNT, CDR2 YENEEA. The CDR3 DNA is TGTGCCAGCAGCTCCCTCCAGGGGCTTAATTCACCCCTCCACTTT. Its protein is CASSSLQGLNSPLHF.

CDR3 amino acids: CASRKIGGETQYF. CDR3 coding DNA: TGTGCCAGCAGGAAAATCGGGGGGGAGACCCAGTACTTC. This chain uses TRBV11-2 with TRBJ2-5, with 7 positions matching TRBD2. CDR3 length: 13 residues. The junction had 6 bases not matched to a gene; V was cut back by 6 bases and J by 5 bases. CDR1 is SGHAT, CDR2 FQNNGV, per germline.